The clone carrying this T cell receptor (beta chain) was recorded at least ten times. Its target is unknown. The record originates from a study of spatial heterogeneity in lung cancer. For the study at large: Detected sequences consistently included more beta-chain ones than alpha-chain ones. Tumor-region TCR transcript counts correlated strongly with a T cell module score from matched bulk RNA-seq. General study points: Intratumoral expanded alpha and beta TCR counts were found to track tumor mutation counts.

TCRdb fed the 5' RACE reads into MiXCR, producing one record per CDR3 protein. The sample yields approximately 10,000 distinct CDR3 sequences, less than 15% seen once. The sample's time point: sample taken at primary tumor resection. Whole RNA was taken from tumor, nontumor lung or frozen PBMC; it was then sequenced unsorted. V lost 7 bases, J lost 2 bases, and 18 bases lay in between. There are 15 residues in the CDR3. Germline CDR1 reads MNHEY; CDR2 reads SVGAGI. The chain combines TRBV6-5 with TRBJ2-7; D not resolved. The TCR comes from a male donor with early-stage non-small cell lung cancer. Sequenced material: lung tumor tissue, taken at surgery. This CDR3 reads CASKLSPAGPYEQYF. In DNA, the CDR3 is TGTGCCAGCAAGCTCTCTCCGGCAGGACCCTACGAGCAGTACTTC.